Listed below are T cell receptor beta chains from one sample, sequenced in a study of T-cell reconstitution after alpha-beta-depleted transplantation in children. TCRdb reprocessed the PCR reads with MiXCR, giving one entry per CDR3 protein. Counted here are around 370,000 distinct CDR3 sequences, 10% occurring once; the ten biggest clones make up around 2.4%. The source was PBMCs from the stem cell graft donor, collected from the stem cell graft. All receptors derive from a human donor who donated a stem cell graft to a child with acute lymphoblastic leukemia. The CDR3 runs from the conserved cysteine through the conserved F or W. D genes are given only for firm matches. Rows give clone size only sometimes, using once, few, many, or a class for an expanded clone.

>TRBV10-3|TRBJ2-5|-|14|-
CAISNLDRQETQYF
TGTGCCATCAGTAATCTTGACAGGCAAGAGACCCAGTACTTC
>TRBV29-1|TRBJ2-6|-|15|TRBD1
CSAEGTALGANVLTF
TGCAGCGCCGAGGGGACAGCACTCGGGGCCAACGTCCTGACTTTC
>TRBV20-1|TRBJ1-4|-|14|-
CSVRRGGGNEKLFF
TGCAGTGTTAGGAGGGGGGGAGGGAATGAAAAACTGTTTTTT
>TRBV5-6|TRBJ2-5|-|16|TRBD2
CASSLRKLAGEETQYF
TGTGCCAGCAGCTTGAGGAAGTTAGCGGGAGAAGAGACCCAGTACTTC
>TRBV4-3|TRBJ2-4|few|14|-
CASSQRAGANIQYF
TGCGCCAGCAGCCAACGTGCAGGGGCAAACATTCAGTACTTC
>TRBV4-1|TRBJ1-1|many|17|TRBD1
CASSQRSPQGVGTEAFF
TGCGCCAGCAGCCAACGAAGCCCCCAGGGGGTGGGAACTGAAGCTTTCTTT
>TRBV21-1|TRBJ2-1|few|17|-
CARIPGLAGATYNEQFF
TGTGCCAGAATACCGGGACTAGCGGGAGCGACCTACAATGAGCAGTTCTTC
>TRBV20-1|TRBJ1-3|few|12|-
CSATGQGNTIYF
TGCAGTGCAACCGGGCAGGGAAACACCATATATTTT
>TRBV7-2|TRBJ2-3|few|12|-
CASSGGVGGQYF
TGTGCCAGCAGCGGAGGGGTAGGAGGGCAGTATTTT
>TRBV29-1|TRBJ2-5|few|17|TRBD1
CSATKADRGYDQETQYF
TGCAGCGCGACAAAAGCCGACAGGGGTTATGATCAAGAGACCCAGTACTTC
>TRBV29-1|TRBJ2-2|many|14|TRBD1
CSVLDRVNTGELFF
TGCAGCGTTCTGGACAGGGTTAACACCGGGGAGCTGTTTTTT
>TRBV20-1|TRBJ2-3|few|13|-
CSARSGSTDTQYF
TGCAGTGCTAGATCGGGGAGCACAGATACGCAGTATTTT
>TRBV7-2|TRBJ1-2|-|15|-
CASTYRGGSLYGYTF
TGTGCCAGCACCTACCGCGGGGGGAGCCTCTATGGCTACACCTTC
>TRBV14|TRBJ2-2|many|15|-
CASSRPGTNTGELFF
TGTGCCAGCAGCCGGCCGGGAACAAACACCGGGGAGCTGTTTTTT
>TRBV20-1|TRBJ2-1|few|14|TRBD2
CSARGLAGVGEQFF
TGCAGTGCGAGAGGACTAGCGGGAGTGGGTGAGCAGTTCTTC
>TRBV27|TRBJ2-7|many|15|TRBD1
CASRGGQVYPYEQYF
TGTGCCAGCAGAGGCGGACAGGTGTATCCCTACGAGCAGTACTTC
>TRBV20-1|TRBJ2-1|few|12|-
CSAVHRDHEQFF
TGCAGTGCCGTCCACAGGGACCATGAGCAGTTCTTC
>TRBV13|TRBJ1-1|-|15|TRBD1
CASSSGTVLNTEAFF
TGTGCCAGCAGCTCTGGGACAGTTTTGAACACTGAAGCTTTCTTT
>TRBV5-1|TRBJ2-4|few|15|TRBD2
CASSSGGTAKNIQYF
TGCGCCAGCAGCTCGGGGGGGACGGCCAAAAACATTCAGTACTTC
>TRBV7-2|TRBJ2-7|many|12|-
CASRDATYEQYF
TGTGCCAGTCGGGACGCAACCTACGAGCAGTACTTC
>TRBV7-9|TRBJ2-3|-|10|-
CASRRDTQYF
TGTGCCAGCCGCCGTGATACGCAGTATTTT
>TRBV28|TRBJ2-1|-|15|-
CASSFLLEGGNEQFF
TGTGCCAGCAGTTTTCTCTTGGAGGGGGGTAATGAGCAGTTCTTC
>TRBV7-2|TRBJ1-6|-|15|-
CASSPGGGARSPLHF
TGTGCCAGCAGCCCCGGGGGAGGGGCTCGGTCACCCCTCCACTTT
>TRBV7-9|TRBJ2-1|few|13|-
CASSRLEFNEQFF
TGTGCCAGCAGCCGACTAGAGTTCAATGAGCAGTTCTTC
>TRBV7-9|TRBJ2-2|-|13|-
CASSLGYPGELFF
TGTGCCAGCAGCTTGGGGTATCCCGGGGAGCTGTTTTTT
>TRBV7-3|TRBJ2-3|few|14|-
CASSLNAPKDTQYF
TGTGCCAGCAGCTTAAACGCCCCGAAGGATACGCAGTATTTT
>TRBV4-2|TRBJ1-1|few|16|TRBD1
CASSPGTGGMNTEAFF
TGTGCCAGCAGCCCAGGGACAGGGGGCATGAACACTGAAGCTTTCTTT
>TRBV5-6|TRBJ2-7|-|13|TRBD2
CASSLAGGPGQYF
TGTGCCAGCAGCCTAGCGGGAGGGCCCGGTCAGTACTTC
>TRBV5-6|TRBJ2-1|-|15|-
CASSVISGTYNEQFF
TGTGCCAGCAGCGTTATTTCCGGGACCTACAATGAGCAGTTCTTC
>TRBV20-1|TRBJ2-2|few|14|TRBD2
CSAGLAGGAGELFF
TGCAGTGCCGGACTAGCGGGAGGAGCCGGGGAGCTGTTTTTT
>TRBV27|TRBJ1-5|few|14|-
CASSLRDGNQPQHF
TGTGCCAGCAGTTTACGGGACGGCAATCAGCCCCAGCATTTT
>TRBV7-9|TRBJ2-5|many|15|-
CASSLPQAQGETQYF
TGTGCCAGCAGCTTACCGCAAGCCCAGGGGGAGACCCAGTACTTC
>TRBV7-8|TRBJ1-2|few|16|TRBD1
CASSSNPRTGIGGYTF
TGTGCCAGCAGCTCCAATCCTAGGACAGGGATCGGTGGCTACACCTTC
>TRBV4-1|TRBJ2-3|-|13|-
CASSQDQEDTQYF
TGCGCCAGCAGCCAAGATCAGGAAGATACGCAGTATTTT
>TRBV7-9|TRBJ1-4|-|16|TRBD1
CASSLARRTGHEKLFF
TGTGCCAGCAGCTTAGCAAGGAGGACAGGGCATGAAAAACTGTTTTTT